This entry describes one T cell receptor (beta chain). Its antigen is currently unknown. This sample stems from a study of CD8+ T cells in alopecia areata. Regarding the study as a whole: Relative to mice, TCR sharing across patients was less clear, a difference possibly HLA-related. Affected lesional scalp, above all in alopecia totalis/universalis, was more clonal than normal scalp.

Sorted populations comprised CD4+ and CD8+ T cells obtained from PBMCs. Isolated RNA was reverse transcribed into cDNA used as the sequencing template. Sequenced by immunoSEQ multiplex PCR; TCRdb stores in-frame clones only, minus some. The sample holds approximately 120,000 clones, 45% to 50% seen once. With 0 bases removed from V and 5 bases from J, the gap between germline ends came to 7 bases. The CDR3 consists of 13 residues. The germline V gene encodes CDR1 SGHDN and CDR2 FVKESK. Sequenced sample: NKG2D-low CD8+ T cells sorted from blood. The sequence derives from a human donor with alopecia areata. The chain uses TRBV14 and TRBJ2-5; no reliable D call. The CDR3 sequence: CASSQEVGETQYF. For the CDR3, the DNA is TGTGCCAGCAGCCAAGAAGTGGGTGAGACCCAGTACTTC. Filled out from reference TRBV14 and TRBJ2-5, the complete variable domain reads EAGVTQFPSHSVIEKGQTVTLRCDPISGHDNLYWYRRVMGKEIKFLLHFVKESKQDESGMPNNRFLAERTGGTYSTLKVQPAELEDSGVYFCASSQEVGETQYFGPGTRLLVL.